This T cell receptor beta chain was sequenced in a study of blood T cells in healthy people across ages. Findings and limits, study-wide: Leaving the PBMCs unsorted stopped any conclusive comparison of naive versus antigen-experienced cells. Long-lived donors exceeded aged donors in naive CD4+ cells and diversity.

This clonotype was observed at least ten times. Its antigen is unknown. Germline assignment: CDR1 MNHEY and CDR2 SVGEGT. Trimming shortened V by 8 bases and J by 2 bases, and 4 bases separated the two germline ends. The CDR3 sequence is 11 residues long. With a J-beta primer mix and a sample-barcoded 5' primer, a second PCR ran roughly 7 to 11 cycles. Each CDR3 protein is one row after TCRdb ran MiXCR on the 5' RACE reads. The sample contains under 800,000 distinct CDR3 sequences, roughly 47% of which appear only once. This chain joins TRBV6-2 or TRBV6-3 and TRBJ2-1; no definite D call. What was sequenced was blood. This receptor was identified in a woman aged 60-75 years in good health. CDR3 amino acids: CASRAYNEQFF. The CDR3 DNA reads TGTGCCAGCCGGGCCTACAATGAGCAGTTCTTC.